This T cell receptor beta chain emerged from a study of blood T cell repertoires in COVID-19. Study background: Samples came from the United States, Italy and Spain, spanning acute and convalescent COVID-19.

The data were produced by immunoSEQ multiplex PCR, yet TCRdb's version contains in-frame clones alone and is incomplete. The repertoire consists of just over 95,000 clones, with about 80% occurring once and the leading ten covering around 4%. The length of the CDR3 is 13 residues. Trimming cost V 4 bases and J 5 bases, with 11 bases left between them. In germline, CDR1 is LGHNA, CDR2 YSLEER. The chain links TRBV4-3 to TRBJ1-1, with D uncertain. The material sequenced was peripheral blood. This TCR was sampled from a man aged 55 to 70 with acute or convalescent COVID-19. CDR3 region: CASSRQSATEAFF. CDR3 bases: TGCGCCAGCAGCCGGCAGTCCGCAACTGAAGCTTTCTTT.